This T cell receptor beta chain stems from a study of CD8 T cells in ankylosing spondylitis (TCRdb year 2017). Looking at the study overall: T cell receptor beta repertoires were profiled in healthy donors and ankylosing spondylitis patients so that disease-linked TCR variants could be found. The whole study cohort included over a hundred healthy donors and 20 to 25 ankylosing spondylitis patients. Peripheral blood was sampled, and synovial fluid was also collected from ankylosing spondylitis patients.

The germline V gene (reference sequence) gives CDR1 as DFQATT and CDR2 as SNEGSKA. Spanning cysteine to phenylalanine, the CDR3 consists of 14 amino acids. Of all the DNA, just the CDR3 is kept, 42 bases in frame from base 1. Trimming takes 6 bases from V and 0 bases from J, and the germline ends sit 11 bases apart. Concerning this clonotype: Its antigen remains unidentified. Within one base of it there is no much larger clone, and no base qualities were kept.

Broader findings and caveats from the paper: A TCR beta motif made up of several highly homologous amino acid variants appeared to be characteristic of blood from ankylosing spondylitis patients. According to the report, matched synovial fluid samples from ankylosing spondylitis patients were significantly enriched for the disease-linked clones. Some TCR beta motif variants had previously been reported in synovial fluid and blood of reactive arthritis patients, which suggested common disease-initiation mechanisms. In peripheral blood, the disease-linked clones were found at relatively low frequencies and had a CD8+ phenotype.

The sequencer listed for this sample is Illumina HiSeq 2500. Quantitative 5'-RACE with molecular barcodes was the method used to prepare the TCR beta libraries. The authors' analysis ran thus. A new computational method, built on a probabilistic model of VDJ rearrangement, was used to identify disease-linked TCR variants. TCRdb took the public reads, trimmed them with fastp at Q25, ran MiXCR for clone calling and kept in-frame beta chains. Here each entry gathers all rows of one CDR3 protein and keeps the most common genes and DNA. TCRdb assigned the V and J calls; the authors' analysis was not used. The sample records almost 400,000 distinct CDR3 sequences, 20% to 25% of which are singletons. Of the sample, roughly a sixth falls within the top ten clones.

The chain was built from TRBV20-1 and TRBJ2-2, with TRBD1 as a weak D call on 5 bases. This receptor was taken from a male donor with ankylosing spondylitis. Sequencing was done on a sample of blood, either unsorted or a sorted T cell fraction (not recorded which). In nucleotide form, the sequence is TGCAGTGCAACGACAGAAGCGAACACCGGGGAGCTGTTTTTT. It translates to CSATTEANTGELFF.